This passage covers 25 T cell receptor beta chains from one sample sequenced in a study of shared clonotypes between healthy human individuals. This table comes from immunoSEQ multiplex PCR, and its TCRdb copy is limited to in-frame clones, with some not included. The table has around 500,000 clones, 70% to 80% seen once. The sample comprised PBMCs. All receptors derive from a middle-aged woman in good health. Some clones in this sample may be carry-over from other donors' samples.

J is TRBJ2-3 and V is TRBV7-9, with TRBD1 matching over 8 bases. Germline CDR1 SEHNR, CDR2 FQNEAQ (reference sequence). The CDR3 contains 17 residues. The junction had 12 bases not matched to a gene; V was cut back by 1 base and J by 6 bases. CDR3 in amino acids: CASSLDVFRTGMDTQYF. CDR3 sequence (DNA): TGTGCCAGCAGCTTAGACGTCTTCAGGACAGGGATGGATACGCAGTATTTT. Complete variable domain (other parts from reference TRBV7-9 and TRBJ2-3): DTGVSQNPRHKITKRGQNVTFRCDPISEHNRLYWYRQTLGQGPEFLTYFQNEAQLEKSRLLSDRFSAERPKGSFSTLEIQRTEQGDSAMYLCASSLDVFRTGMDTQYFGPGTRLTVL.

The chain uses TRBV7-3 and TRBJ2-5; weak D call: TRBD1 (5 bases). CDR3 length equals 15 residues. V was shortened by 1 base and J by 5 bases, with 14 bases between the two germline ends. Germline V gives CDR1 SGHTA, CDR2 FQGTGA. CDR3 in amino acids: CASSLRYIKGETQYF. CDR3 in DNA: TGTGCCAGCAGCTTAAGATACATTAAGGGGGAGACCCAGTACTTC.

The chain joins TRBV2 to TRBJ2-5, with no clear D. The germline V gene has CDR1 SNHLY and CDR2 FYNNEI. Trimming removed 8 bases from V and 1 base from J, with 17 bases in between. CDR3 length: 15 residues. The CDR3 loop is CASARQAVFQETQYF. The CDR3 DNA reads as TGTGCCAGCGCCCGGCAGGCGGTATTCCAAGAGACCCAGTACTTC.

The chain is built from TRBV4-2 and TRBJ2-1; possibly TRBD2 for D (5 bases). The CDR3 consists of 16 residues. The germline V gene has CDR1 LGHNA and CDR2 YNFKEQ. V lost 1 base to trimming and J lost 4 bases, with 14 bases between them. CDR3 loop: CASSQVATAGYNEQFF. In DNA form, the CDR3 reads TGTGCCAGCAGCCAAGTGGCAACGGCGGGTTACAATGAGCAGTTCTTC.

The chain recombines TRBV5-4 with TRBJ2-1, with 13 bases that match TRBD2. This CDR3 comprises 17 residues. Germline CDR1 is SGHNT and CDR2 is YYREEE (reference sequence). Trimming removed 4 bases from V and 3 bases from J; junction bases left unmatched: 7. CDR3: CASSPTSGRALYNEQFF. Written as DNA, the CDR3 is TGTGCCAGCAGCCCCACTAGCGGGAGGGCCCTCTACAATGAGCAGTTCTTC.

Of note for this clone: Being one base from a much bigger clone, this may be a read error. The rearrangement links TRBV6-4 to TRBJ2-1; 9 bases fit TRBD2. The CDR3 runs to 15 residues. Germline assignment: CDR1 MRHNA and CDR2 SNTAGT. The CDR3 is CACSQLAGEYNEQFF. CDR3 nucleotides: TGTGCCTGCAGTCAACTAGCGGGCGAGTACAATGAGCAGTTCTTC.

V and J are TRBV29-1 and TRBJ2-5, with D perhaps TRBD2 (6 bases). This CDR3 spans 13 amino acids. Germline lookup yields CDR1 SQVTM and CDR2 ANQGSEA. Deletions cut 2 bases from V and 6 bases from J, with 13 bases between. The CDR3 sequence: CSVESWDLKTQYF. CDR3 DNA sequence: TGCAGCGTTGAATCTTGGGACTTAAAGACCCAGTACTTC.

V is TRBV18 and J is TRBJ2-2; 8 bases fit TRBD1. The trim removed 4 bases at V and 0 bases at J, leaving 4 bases unmatched. The germline V gene encodes CDR1 KGHSH and CDR2 LQKENI. The CDR3 length is 16 residues. As DNA, the CDR3 is TGTGCCAGCTCACTAACGGACAGGGCGAACACCGGGGAGCTGTTTTTT. This sequence encodes CASSLTDRANTGELFF.

Only a few counts were recorded for this clone. The V gene is TRBV30, the J gene TRBJ1-2; D gene uncertain. Trimming took off 6 bases at V and 1 base at J, with 9 bases between the two ends. Germline CDR1 and CDR2: GTSNPN and SVGIG (reference sequence). This CDR3 spans 12 amino acids. Here the CDR3 DNA reads TGTGCCTGCCTTGTCAGTAACTATGGCTACACCTTC. This encodes CACLVSNYGYTF.

With regard to this clone: One end of the junction is discordant with germline, which a read error may explain. The sample has other DNA sequences that encode this CDR3 too. The chain has TRBV6-1 and TRBJ2-7; D might be TRBD1 (5 bases). The length of the CDR3 is 13 residues. Looked up from germline, CDR1 is MNHNS and CDR2 is SASEGT. CDR3 amino acids: CASSEAGAGRSSF. The CDR3 bases are TGTGCCAGCAGTGAAGCTGGGGCAGGGCGAAGTAGCTTC.

The V call is TRBV2, the J call TRBJ1-1; 8 bases are shared with TRBD1. With 3 bases clipped from V and 5 bases from J, the junction kept 11 bases outside the gene matches. Germline assignment: CDR1 SNHLY and CDR2 FYNNEI. This CDR3 comprises 16 residues. CDR3 loop: CASSERQGFLVTEAFF. DNA for the CDR3: TGTGCCAGCAGTGAGCGACAGGGGTTTTTGGTTACTGAAGCTTTCTTT. Together with reference TRBV2 and TRBJ1-1, the CDR3 gives the full variable domain: EPEVTQTPSHQVTQMGQEVILRCVPISNHLYFYWYRQILGQKVEFLVSFYNNEISEKSEIFDDQFSVERPDGSNFTLKIRSTKLEDSAMYFCASSERQGFLVTEAFFGQGTRLTVV.

The sample holds one count of this clone. The chain is built from TRBV5-1 and TRBJ2-2; D is ambiguous. Trimming removed 6 bases at V and 0 bases at J, with 21 bases between. The CDR3 consists of 18 residues. In germline, CDR1 is SGHRS, CDR2 YFSETQ. CDR3 sequence: CASTLGRQPIANTGELFF. The CDR3 DNA is TGCGCCAGCACCCTTGGGCGGCAGCCGATCGCGAACACCGGGGAGCTGTTTTTT.

The chain is built from TRBV4-3 and TRBJ2-1; D is ambiguous. V lost 0 bases to trimming and J lost 10 bases, with 10 bases between them. Germline CDR1 reads LGHNA; CDR2 reads YSLEER. The CDR3 covers 13 residues. The CDR3 sequence: CASSQDDENEQFF. In DNA, the CDR3 is TGCGCCAGCAGCCAAGATGACGAGAACGAGCAGTTCTTC.

This chain links TRBV11-3 with TRBJ2-5, with D perhaps TRBD2 (5 bases). The CDR3 contains 15 residues. With 10 bases removed from V and 1 base from J, the gap between germline ends came to 19 bases. Per the germline V gene, CDR1 is SGHNT and CDR2 is YENEEA. CDR3 protein: CATQHPSGGQETQYF. The CDR3 nucleotides read TGTGCCACCCAACACCCCAGTGGAGGCCAAGAGACCCAGTACTTC.

The V gene is TRBV27, the J gene TRBJ2-2; D might be TRBD1 (7 bases). Germline CDR1 MNHEY, CDR2 SMNVEV (reference sequence). Trimming took off 5 bases at V and 0 bases at J, with 10 bases between the two ends. The CDR3 length is 15 residues. Here the CDR3 DNA reads TGTGCCAGCAGTCCCAGGGGGGCGAACACCGGGGAGCTGTTTTTT. It codes for CASSPRGANTGELFF.

This chain links TRBV28 with TRBJ1-2; maybe TRBD1 (5 bases). Germline V gene sequence: CDR1 MDHEN, CDR2 SYDVKM. V lost 7 bases and J lost 5, with 20 bases in between. The CDR3 runs to 15 residues. The CDR3 DNA reads as TGTGCCAGCATCCAGGAGGGCAGGGCGGGTTATGGCTACACCTTC. Translation gives CASIQEGRAGYGYTF.

The J gene is TRBJ2-7, the V gene TRBV29-1, with TRBD1 identical over 11 bases. This CDR3 region has 16 residues. Per the germline V gene, CDR1 is SQVTM and CDR2 is ANQGSEA. V lost 7 bases to trimming and J lost 7 bases; unmatched junction nucleotides: 18. This CDR3 is CSAGQGASTPLGEQYF. In DNA, the CDR3 is TGCAGCGCCGGACAGGGGGCTTCAACCCCCCTAGGGGAGCAGTACTTC.

This rearrangement joins TRBV9 to TRBJ2-1; D uncertain. The germline gives CDR1 SGDLS, CDR2 YYNGEE. The CDR3 extends over 13 amino acids. Trimming took off 0 bases at V and 9 bases at J, with 10 bases between the two ends. The CDR3 DNA sequence: TGTGCCAGCAGCGTAGACCTGTGGAGTGAGCAGTTCTTC. Protein product: CASSVDLWSEQFF.

The V call is TRBV11-2, the J call TRBJ2-1, with 12 bases matching TRBD2. The CDR3 runs to 16 residues. Germline loops: CDR1 SGHAT, CDR2 FQNNGV. Trimming removed 1 base from V and 8 bases from J; junction bases left unmatched: 6. The CDR3 reads CASSLARLAGVDEQFF. CDR3 nucleotide sequence: TGTGCCAGCAGCTTAGCGCGACTAGCGGGAGTTGATGAGCAGTTCTTC.

The gene calls are TRBV11-2 and TRBJ2-7; D not certain. The length of the CDR3 is 12 residues. Deletions cut 6 bases from V and 5 bases from J, with 11 bases between. Looked up from germline, CDR1 is SGHAT and CDR2 is FQNNGV. CDR3 coding DNA: TGTGCCAGCAGAGGTAGTTCCCACGAGCAGTACTTC. Translation: CASRGSSHEQYF.

This clone has just a few counts. The V gene is TRBV7-9, the J gene TRBJ1-1; weak D call: TRBD1 (6 bases). The CDR3 has 13 residues. Trimming removed 4 bases at V and 7 bases at J, with 13 bases between. CDR1 is SEHNR and CDR2 is FQNEAQ in the germline V gene (reference sequence). The CDR3 DNA sequence: TGTGCCAGCAGCTCCCTCGGGGGCGGTGAAGCTTTCTTT. Encoded protein: CASSSLGGGEAFF.

This clone was observed a few times. The chain uses TRBV7-9 and TRBJ1-5; D uncertain. The ends were cut back, 4 bases at V and 9 bases at J, with 7 bases in the middle. There are 11 residues in the CDR3. Germline V gene data show CDR1 as SEHNR and CDR2 as FQNEAQ (reference sequence). This CDR3 reads CASSSTGPQHF. In DNA form, the CDR3 reads TGTGCCAGCAGCTCCACGGGGCCCCAGCATTTT.

The chain has TRBV5-1 and TRBJ2-7, with 12 bases lining up with TRBD2. Germline V gene data show CDR1 as SGHRS and CDR2 as YFSETQ. Unmatched junction bases numbered 5, after V lost 4 bases and J lost 6 bases. This CDR3 is built from 14 residues. As DNA, the CDR3 is TGCGCCAGCAGCAGACTAGCGGGAGACGGCGAGCAGTACTTC. Its translation is CASSRLAGDGEQYF.

This clone appeared a few times. The V call is TRBV7-8, the J call TRBJ2-7, with a weak D call TRBD2 (5 bases). Trimming removed 5 bases from V and 3 bases from J, with 14 bases in between. Germline V gene sequence: CDR1 SGHVS, CDR2 FQNEAQ. This CDR3 has 14 amino acids. The CDR3 is CASSQVDFLYEQYF. DNA of the CDR3: TGTGCCAGCAGCCAAGTGGACTTTCTCTACGAGCAGTACTTC.

The chain is built from TRBV18 and TRBJ1-1; possible D gene TRBD1, 5 bases. The germline CDR1 and CDR2 sequences are KGHSH and LQKENI. The CDR3 covers 13 residues. V lost 8 bases to trimming and J lost 4 bases, with 14 bases between them. Here the CDR3 reads CASLEGTLTEAFF. CDR3 coding DNA: TGTGCCAGCCTGGAGGGGACCCTCACTGAAGCTTTCTTT.